This TCR beta chain is drawn from a study of human T cells and chemical hapten exposure. As for the study in general: Weekly administration of diphenylcyclopropenone to the scalp of patients continued throughout the approximately 24-week study. Patches with 0.01% DPC went on the upper back, and the tests were read at 6 days.

CDR1 is SGDLS, CDR2 YYNGEE, per germline. The CDR3 loop spans 14 amino acids. V lost 2 bases and J 4 bases, leaving 12 bases between the germline ends. Note on this clonotype: The antigen remains undetermined.

Notes on the study in general: Donor immune responses may differ from healthy people's, since all donors had alopecia.

TCRdb independently ran MiXCR on the RACE reads; one entry per CDR3 protein. Of about 290,000 distinct CDR3 sequences listed, around 7.7% were seen once; the top ten hold roughly 1.2%. Regarding time point: pre-sensitization, week 0. Treatment: therapeutic diphenylcyclopropenone sensitization with weekly scalp DPC. Sequenced here: whole blood, sampled in connection with sensitization to the hapten diphenylcyclopropenone (DPC). The receptor comes from a man younger than 35 with alopecia areata. Some clones in this sample may be carry-over from other donors' samples. The chain is built from TRBV9 and TRBJ2-5; D gene uncertain. CDR3 DNA: TGTGCCAGCAGCGTGTGGGCCAGCGCAGAGACCCAGTACTTC. It is translated as CASSVWASAETQYF.